These 27 T cell receptor beta chains share one sample of origin, sequenced in a study of shared clonotypes between healthy human individuals. Method: immunoSEQ multiplex PCR; TCRdb's copy keeps in-frame clones and lacks some. The sample gives under 600,000 clones, around 95% of which show up once; about 0.06% is in the top ten. The sequencing sample was made of naive CD4+ T cells sorted from blood. This sample's subset: CD45RA+ positively selected. The receptors stem from a woman aged 30 to 39 in good health.

J is TRBJ2-7 and V is TRBV4-1; 9 bases are shared with TRBD1. The CDR3 is 15 residues long. The germline gives CDR1 MGHRA, CDR2 YSYEKL. V was pared by 1 base and J by 2 bases, with 3 bases of the junction left unmatched. This CDR3 is CASSQAWTGAYEQYF. The CDR3 DNA is TGCGCCAGCAGCCAAGCATGGACAGGGGCCTACGAGCAGTACTTC.

This chain joins TRBV2 and TRBJ1-5, with 7 bases matching TRBD1. The CDR3 totals 14 residues. The junction had 3 bases not matched to a gene; V was cut back by 6 bases and J by 1 base. Germline lookup yields CDR1 SNHLY and CDR2 FYNNEI. DNA of the CDR3: TGTGCCAGCAGAAGGGGACAGAGCAATCAGCCCCAGCATTTT. Translated, it gives CASRRGQSNQPQHF.

Here the CDR3 reads CASSLLLRGDYGYTF. The CDR3 nucleotides are TGTGCCAGCAGTTTACTCCTTCGGGGGGACTATGGCTACACCTTC. V is TRBV28 and J is TRBJ1-2, with D tentatively TRBD1 (5 bases). The germline gives CDR1 MDHEN, CDR2 SYDVKM. The V end lost 2 bases, the J end lost 3 bases, and 13 bases lay between the germline ends. This CDR3 has 15 amino acids.

The genes are TRBV18 and TRBJ1-2, with D unresolved. Trimming took off 1 base at V and 2 bases at J, with 8 bases between the two ends. The CDR3 totals 14 residues. Germline CDR1 reads KGHSH; CDR2 reads LQKENI. The CDR3 coding sequence is TGTGCCAGCTCACCACAGGCGATAAACTATGGCTACACCTTC. This sequence encodes CASSPQAINYGYTF.

As to this clone: The germline gene is not matched at one end of the junction; a read error may be the cause. The chain is built from TRBV2 and TRBJ2-5, with 9 positions matching TRBD1. The CDR3 is 13 residues long. In germline, CDR1 is SNHLY, CDR2 FYNNEI. CDR3 residues: CASTLPTRDRENF. The CDR3, as DNA: TGTGCCAGCACCCTCCCAACGCGGGACAGGGAGAACTTC.

The V gene is TRBV6-6, the J gene TRBJ1-5; D is possibly TRBD1 (5 bases). V lost 6 bases and J lost 3, with 15 bases in between. Germline V gene lookup returns CDR1 MNHNY and CDR2 SVGAGI (reference sequence). The CDR3 sequence is 15 residues long. The CDR3 DNA reads TGTGCCAGCAGGCAGGTAGGCAGGGACAATCAGCCCCAGCATTTT. This gives the protein CASRQVGRDNQPQHF.

The genes are TRBV10-3 and TRBJ2-7; TRBD2 agrees at 11 bases. The CDR3 runs 14 residues. Germline V lookup: CDR1 ENHRY, CDR2 SYGVKD. V was clipped by 8 bases and J by 4 bases; unmatched bases: 7. The CDR3 bases are TGTGCCATCGGCCAGGGACTAGCGGAATACGAGCAGTACTTC. The encoded protein is CAIGQGLAEYEQYF.

Only a few counts were recorded for this clone. The rearrangement uses TRBV5-1 and TRBJ1-3; no clear D. Trimming took off 0 bases at V and 1 base at J, with 5 bases between the two ends. Germline lookup yields CDR1 SGHRS and CDR2 YFSETQ. This CDR3 comprises 14 residues. The CDR3 DNA reads as TGCGCCAGCAGCTTGGTAGAGTCTGGAAACACCATATATTTT. This translates into CASSLVESGNTIYF.

This clone was found once. V usage is TRBV28 and J usage is TRBJ2-1, with TRBD2 identical over 11 bases. The CDR3 covers 16 residues. The junction had 12 bases not matched to a gene; V was cut back by 4 bases and J by 10 bases. Per the germline V gene, CDR1 is MDHEN and CDR2 is SYDVKM. The CDR3 loop is CASSSSGTSGRVEQFF. CDR3 nucleotide sequence: TGTGCCAGCAGTTCTTCCGGGACTAGCGGTAGGGTAGAGCAGTTCTTC.

This clone appeared once. The V and J genes are TRBV11-2 and TRBJ1-1, with a tentative D call TRBD1 (5 bases). The germline V gene has CDR1 SGHAT and CDR2 FQNNGV. Trimming took 3 bases from V and 3 from J, leaving 11 bases between them. CDR3 length: 14 residues. The CDR3 coding sequence is TGTGCCAGCAGCTTCTCCAGGGCAGACACTGAAGCTTTCTTT. Translated, it gives CASSFSRADTEAFF.

The J gene is TRBJ2-3, the V gene TRBV5-1; unclear D gene. In germline, CDR1 is SGHRS, CDR2 YFSETQ. The CDR3 contains 15 residues. The V and J ends lost 2 bases and 3 bases respectively, with 13 bases between them. The CDR3 here is CASSLGSLLTDTQYF. In DNA form, the CDR3 reads TGCGCCAGCAGCTTAGGATCTCTATTGACAGATACGCAGTATTTT.

The V gene is TRBV5-1, the J gene TRBJ2-3; 8 positions agree with TRBD2. V was clipped by 2 bases and J by 3 bases; unmatched bases: 5. CDR3 size: 15 residues. Germline V CDR1 and CDR2: SGHRS, YFSETQ. The CDR3 protein is CASSFLGLETDTQYF. In nucleotides, the CDR3 is TGCGCCAGCAGCTTCCTGGGACTAGAAACAGATACGCAGTATTTT.

The gene calls are TRBV10-3 and TRBJ2-5; 7 bases map to TRBD2. The V segment lost 6 bases and the J segment 2 bases; nucleotides outside the gene matches: 6. The length of the CDR3 is 14 residues. Germline loops: CDR1 ENHRY, CDR2 SYGVKD. The CDR3 loop is CAIRRERRQETQYF. The CDR3 nucleotides read TGTGCCATCAGGCGGGAGAGGAGGCAAGAGACCCAGTACTTC.

With regard to this clone: A junction end diverges from the germline sequence, so it may reflect a read error. V gene TRBV20-1 combines with J gene TRBJ1-4; D remains unclear. The length of the CDR3 is 11 residues. CDR1 and CDR2 (germline): DFQATT, SNEGSKA (reference sequence). The CDR3 DNA is TGCAGTACTAGGACCAATGAAAAACTGTTTTTT. It translates to CSTRTNEKLFF.

The CDR3 here is CASRIRGTGELFF. The DNA of the CDR3 is TGTGCCAGCAGGATTCGAGGGACCGGGGAGCTGTTTTTT. The chain is built from TRBV7-2 and TRBJ2-2; perhaps TRBD2 as D (5 bases). The CDR3 contains 13 residues. The V gene lost 6 bases and the J gene lost 5 bases, with 10 bases spanning the gap. Germline CDR1 SGHTA, CDR2 FQGNSA. Variable domain in full (rest from reference TRBV7-2 and TRBJ2-2): GAGVSQSPSNKVTEKGKDVELRCDPISGHTALYWYRQSLGQGLEFLIYFQGNSAPDKSGLPSDRFSAERTGGSVSTLTIQRTQQEDSAVYLCASRIRGTGELFFGEGSRLTVL.

This chain joins TRBV7-2 and TRBJ2-1; D gene uncertain. Germline CDR1 is SGHTA and CDR2 is FQGNSA. With 7 bases removed from V and 3 bases from J, the gap between germline ends came to 13 bases. CDR3 length: 14 residues. CDR3 bases: TGTGCCAGCAACAAGGACCATGGCTACAATGAGCAGTTCTTC. Residues: CASNKDHGYNEQFF.

The chain employs TRBV28 and TRBJ2-7, with a weak D call TRBD2 (6 bases). V lost 6 bases, J lost 3 bases, and 15 bases lay in between. The CDR3 runs to 14 residues. Germline loops: CDR1 MDHEN, CDR2 SYDVKM. The chain's CDR3 is CASSLSGVLYEQYF. Written as DNA, the CDR3 is TGTGCCAGCAGCCTGTCGGGAGTTCTCTACGAGCAGTACTTC.

The chain couples TRBV12-5 to TRBJ1-2; D is possibly TRBD1 (6 bases). Germline CDR1 LGHNT, CDR2 FRNRAP. The CDR3 loop spans 13 amino acids. Trimming shortened V by 3 bases and J by 8 bases, and 13 bases separated the two germline ends. CDR3 nucleotides: TGTGCTAGTGGTTTCCCAGGGGTGAGCGGCTACACCTTC. Its translation: CASGFPGVSGYTF.

The gene calls are TRBV18 and TRBJ2-7; 7 bases align to TRBD1. With V trimmed by 3 bases and J by 0 bases, 14 bases remained unmatched. This CDR3 contains 18 residues. Per the germline V gene, CDR1 is KGHSH and CDR2 is LQKENI. CDR3 coding DNA: TGTGCCAGCTCACCCGTCAGGGGAGACAGGGCGCACTCCTACGAGCAGTACTTC. Translation gives CASSPVRGDRAHSYEQYF.

The genes are TRBV9 and TRBJ2-2, with 10 bases matching TRBD2. This CDR3 region has 16 residues. CDR1 SGDLS and CDR2 YYNGEE come from the germline V gene. The V segment lost 3 bases and the J segment 3 bases; nucleotides outside the gene matches: 5. The CDR3 spells CASSASSGGDTGELFF. CDR3 nucleotide sequence: TGTGCCAGCAGCGCATCTAGCGGGGGAGACACCGGGGAGCTGTTTTTT.

This rearrangement joins TRBV7-9 to TRBJ2-7; no firm D call. V lost 5 bases, J lost 12 bases, and 20 bases lay in between. The CDR3 consists of 13 residues. Germline loops: CDR1 SEHNR, CDR2 FQNEAQ (reference sequence). Here the CDR3 reads CASSPNPGYIGYF. In DNA form, the CDR3 reads TGTGCCAGCAGCCCGAATCCGGGCTATATTGGGTACTTC.

The V call is TRBV28, the J call TRBJ2-5; 7 nucleotides agree with TRBD1. Germline trimming cut 6 bases from V and 5 bases from J; bases unmatched to any gene: 0. Germline loops: CDR1 MDHEN, CDR2 SYDVKM. The CDR3 consists of 11 residues. The CDR3 is CASRDRETQYF. The CDR3 coding sequence is TGTGCCAGCAGGGACAGGGAGACCCAGTACTTC.

The chain links TRBV5-5 to TRBJ2-5, with TRBD2 matching 7 bases. The CDR3 runs 15 residues. Germline V gives CDR1 SGHKS, CDR2 YYEKEE (reference sequence). V dropped 3 bases and J dropped 5; count of bases not matched to a gene: 10. The CDR3, as DNA: TGTGCCAGCAGCTCGCTGGGAGGGCCGGGGGAGACCCAGTACTTC. Amino acids: CASSSLGGPGETQYF.

This clone was recorded only once. The chain recombines TRBV5-1 with TRBJ2-4, with D possibly being TRBD2 (6 bases). The CDR3 is made up of 14 amino acids. The V end was cut by 0 bases, the J end by 6 bases, with 10 bases between. Germline CDR1 SGHRS, CDR2 YFSETQ. DNA for the CDR3: TGCGCCAGCAGCTTGGGGACTAAAAGAAACATTCAGTACTTC. This codes for CASSLGTKRNIQYF.

This sequence joins TRBV2 and TRBJ1-5, with D possibly TRBD1 on 5 matching bases. Germline values: CDR1 SNHLY, CDR2 FYNNEI. The V and J ends lost 1 base and 10 bases respectively, with 8 bases between them. The CDR3 length is 12 residues. The CDR3 here is CASSEGGGPQHF. Here the CDR3 DNA reads TGTGCCAGCAGTGAAGGTGGGGGTCCCCAGCATTTT.

In regard to this clone: The same CDR3 is also encoded by other DNA sequences in this sample. The J gene is TRBJ1-5, the V gene TRBV19; no clear D. Germline V CDR1 and CDR2: LNHDA, SQIVND (reference sequence). The CDR3 loop spans 13 amino acids. Between the trimmed V and J ends, which lost 3 bases and 5 bases, there was a span of 8 bases. CDR3 DNA: TGTGCCAGTAGTATCCGCCGAGATCAGCCCCAGCATTTT. This codes for CASSIRRDQPQHF.

The V gene is TRBV18, the J gene TRBJ2-7, with 8 bases lining up with TRBD2. The CDR3 spans 16 residues. V gave up 3 bases and J gave up 0 bases; unmatched junction bases: 7. Germline-derived CDR1 and CDR2 are KGHSH and LQKENI. Here the CDR3 DNA reads TGTGCCAGCTCACCTACTAGCGGCTCTAGCTCCTACGAGCAGTACTTC. Protein product: CASSPTSGSSSYEQYF.